The rows below give T cell receptor beta chains drawn from one sample of a study of blood T cells in healthy people across ages. TCRdb used MiXCR to reprocess the 5' RACE reads, holding one entry per CDR3 protein. This table holds hundreds of thousands of distinct CDR3 sequences, roughly 50% found once. Sample: blood. Receptors were obtained from a man in his thirties or forties in good health. The CDR3 runs from the conserved cysteine through the conserved F or W. The order of the fields is D gene, J gene, V gene, clone size, CDR3 DNA, CDR3 protein. A D gene is named only where the DNA matches it firmly. A row's size may be missing; if present it is once, few, many or a size class.

-	TRBJ2-7	TRBV4-2	once	TGTGCCAGCAGCCAAATACTAGCCTACGAGCAGTACTTC	CASSQILAYEQYF
-	TRBJ2-3	TRBV11-2	-	TGTGCCAGCAGCTTAGTTTCTGAGAGACAGGGCACAGATACGCAGTATTTT	CASSLVSERQGTDTQYF
-	TRBJ2-1	TRBV11-2	-	TGTGCCAGCAGCTTAGACGGGTTTGAGCAGTTCTTC	CASSLDGFEQFF
TRBD2	TRBJ2-5	TRBV29-1	-	TGCAGCGGCCGACTAGCGGGAGAGGGTAACGGGCGAGAGACCCAGTACTTC	CSGRLAGEGNGRETQYF
-	TRBJ1-2	TRBV14	-	TGTGCCAGCAGCCAAGATCAGCGACCTTTACATGGCTACACCTTC	CASSQDQRPLHGYTF
-	TRBJ2-3	TRBV20-1	-	TGCAGTGCTAAGCAGGAAGGGACAGATACGCAGTATTTT	CSAKQEGTDTQYF
-	TRBJ2-7	TRBV20-1	few	TGCAGTGCTAGAGGTCAAAACTCCTACGAGCAGTACTTC	CSARGQNSYEQYF
TRBD1	TRBJ2-7	TRBV29-1	-	TGCAGCGCCCTACAAGGGGGCAGCTACGAGCAGTACTTC	CSALQGGSYEQYF
-	TRBJ1-1	TRBV5-1	-	TGCGCCAGCAGCTTGGATGCAGGGATGAACACTGAAGCTTTCTTT	CASSLDAGMNTEAFF
-	TRBJ2-3	TRBV29-1	-	TGCAGCGTTGAAGTAACAGATACGCAGTATTTT	CSVEVTDTQYF
-	TRBJ2-7	TRBV5-1	-	TGCGCCAGCAGCTTGCAACAGCTGACCTTAAGCGAGCAGTACTTC	CASSLQQLTLSEQYF
-	TRBJ1-1	TRBV29-1	-	TGCAGCGTTTATGAGACGAACACTGAAGCTTTCTTT	CSVYETNTEAFF
-	TRBJ2-7	TRBV27	-	TGTGCCAGCAGCCACCAGGGACGGAGAGGGTGGCGCGAGCAGTACTTC	CASSHQGRRGWREQYF
-	TRBJ1-6	TRBV20-1	-	TGCAGTGCTGGAGAGGCGGGGCTTTGGGGGTCACCCCTCCACTTT	CSAGEAGLWGSPLHF
-	TRBJ2-7	TRBV27	-	TGTGCCAGCAGTTTATCGTATCAACAGGGCGCCTACGAGCAGTACTTC	CASSLSYQQGAYEQYF
-	TRBJ2-7	TRBV3-1	-	TGTGCCAGCAGCTTTCAACTTGGGGCCGAGCAGTACTTC	CASSFQLGAEQYF
-	TRBJ1-1	TRBV5-1	-	TGCGCCAGCAGCTTGGGACGGGCAGGTACTGAAGCTTTCTTT	CASSLGRAGTEAFF
TRBD2	TRBJ2-1	TRBV29-1	-	TGCAGCGCCTCCGGAGGGCTAGCGGGAGTCAAGGAGCAGTTCTTC	CSASGGLAGVKEQFF
-	TRBJ1-2	TRBV6-2/TRBV6-3	-	TGTGCCAGCAGTTACGCGGCGTTGGGGTCCTATGGCTACACCTTC	CASSYAALGSYGYTF
-	TRBJ2-5	TRBV20-1	-	TGCAGCAGAACGTGGGGAATCCAAGAGACCCAGTACTTC	CSRTWGIQETQYF
-	TRBJ1-1	TRBV29-1	-	TGCAGCGTCACGACCGCGGCCAACACTGAAGCTTTCTTT	CSVTTAANTEAFF
-	TRBJ2-6	TRBV15	-	TGTGCCACCAGCAGAGATTTCTTCTCTGGGGCCAACGTCCTGACTTTC	CATSRDFFSGANVLTF
-	TRBJ1-2	TRBV27	-	TGTGCCAGCAGCTCCACGACCTCAGCCTACACCTTC	CASSSTTSAYTF
TRBD1	TRBJ1-2	TRBV20-1	-	TGCAGTGCTGAGTCGAGGGACAGTGACTATGGCTACACCTTC	CSAESRDSDYGYTF
-	TRBJ1-6	TRBV4-2	-	TGTGCCAGCAGCGAGGGAGGGGTTCTCGAAAATTGGCCGGGACCAAGTTCACCCCTCCACTTT	CASSEGGVLENWPGPSSPLHF
-	TRBJ2-5	TRBV29-1	-	TGCAGCGTTCGGGGCGCCGAGGAGACCCAGTACTTC	CSVRGAEETQYF
-	TRBJ1-2	TRBV30	-	TGTGCCTGGAGTCACACGGGGACCCTGGGGGGCTACACCTTC	CAWSHTGTLGGYTF
-	TRBJ2-4	TRBV5-1	-	TGCGCCAGCAGCTTGGGGGTTCAGGAAGGAGAGCAGTACTTC	CASSLGVQEGEQYF
-	TRBJ2-1	TRBV7-2	-	TGTGCCAGCAGCCTCCGGGGGGCTACCTACAATGAGCAGTTCTTC	CASSLRGATYNEQFF
TRBD2	TRBJ2-1	TRBV5-5	few	TGTGCCAGCACCCACCTCCCTAGCGGGGTCAACAATGAGCAGTTCTTC	CASTHLPSGVNNEQFF
-	TRBJ2-4	TRBV7-2	-	TGTGCCAGCAGCCAGTACGGGGGCATTCAGTACTTC	CASSQYGGIQYF
-	TRBJ1-2	TRBV29-1	-	TGCAGCGCCAACTACGGGGGTGGAGGCTACACCTTC	CSANYGGGGYTF
TRBD1	TRBJ2-7	TRBV12-3/TRBV12-4	-	TGTGCCAGCAGTGATGGACAGGGGGTTTCCTACGAGCAGTACTTC	CASSDGQGVSYEQYF
-	TRBJ2-7	TRBV28	-	TGTGCCAGCAGTTCCCCCGCAGGGGATTCCTACGAGCAGTACTTC	CASSSPAGDSYEQYF
TRBD1	TRBJ2-5	TRBV29-1	-	TGCAGCGCCAAACCCTCTCGACAGGGGACTGCCTCGGGGCTCTCGACCCAGTACTTC	CSAKPSRQGTASGLSTQYF
-	TRBJ2-7	TRBV18	-	TGCGCCAGCTCACCACCTTCTCGCTACGAGCAGTACTTC	CASSPPSRYEQYF
TRBD1	TRBJ2-7	TRBV20-1	-	TGCAGTGCTAGTGGGCGGACAGGGACCCACGAGCAGTACTTC	CSASGRTGTHEQYF
-	TRBJ1-5	TRBV28	-	TGTGCCAGCAGTTACCCGAATCGGATCCAGCATTTT	CASSYPNRIQHF
-	TRBJ1-1	TRBV11-2	-	TGTGCCAGCAGCTTAGCCCAGTTAAACACTGAAGCTTTCTTT	CASSLAQLNTEAFF
-	TRBJ2-1	TRBV7-3	once	TGTGCCAGCAGCTTTTTTATAAGCTCCTACAATGAGCAGTTCTTC	CASSFFISSYNEQFF
-	TRBJ2-1	TRBV14	-	TGTGCCAGCAGCCACCTGGGACTCTGGGATTACAATGAGCAGTTCTTC	CASSHLGLWDYNEQFF
-	TRBJ2-4	TRBV6-1	few	TGTGCCAGCAGTCCCTTGTCGGACATTCAGTACTTC	CASSPLSDIQYF
-	TRBJ2-5	TRBV29-1	-	TGCAGCGGAATGGCGGCTCAGGATGAGCAGTACTTC	CSGMAAQDEQYF
TRBD1	TRBJ1-5	TRBV10-3	-	TGTGCCATCAGGGACAGGGGGTCGGATACGCAGCATTTT	CAIRDRGSDTQHF
-	TRBJ2-6	TRBV4-3	few	TGCGCCAGCAGCCAAGCTACAGGGTCTGGGGCCAACGTCCTGACTTTC	CASSQATGSGANVLTF
TRBD1	TRBJ1-2	TRBV20-1	-	TGCAGTGCTAGAGCGGGGACAGGGAGCCATATCTATGGCTACACCTTC	CSARAGTGSHIYGYTF
-	TRBJ1-1	TRBV10-3	-	TGTGCCATCAGTGATTTGGGGGAGGCTGAAGCTTTCTTT	CAISDLGEAEAFF
TRBD1	TRBJ1-2	TRBV6-1	-	TGTGCCAGCAGTGACCTACAGGGGAACGGTAGGGGCTACACCTTC	CASSDLQGNGRGYTF
-	TRBJ2-3	TRBV4-3	few	TGCGCCAGCAGCCTCAAACGGCGGGACACGAGGGTGGCAGATACGCAGTATTTT	CASSLKRRDTRVADTQYF
-	TRBJ1-2	TRBV27	-	TGTGCCAGCAGTCCCCTCTCGGGGGCGCGTGGCTACACCTTC	CASSPLSGARGYTF
TRBD1	TRBJ2-3	TRBV4-2	-	TGTGCCAGCAGCCAAGGGGACAGGGCTGAAGATACGCAGTATTTT	CASSQGDRAEDTQYF
-	TRBJ2-1	TRBV6-2/TRBV6-3	-	TGTGCCAGCAGCCTAGAACTAGCCTGGTTTGTCAATGAGCAGTTCTTC	CASSLELAWFVNEQFF
-	TRBJ1-2	TRBV7-9	-	TGTGCCAGCAGCTTAAAGGACGGCCGTGGATTCGGCTACACCTTC	CASSLKDGRGFGYTF